The rows below give T cell receptor beta chains drawn from one sample of a study of CD8 T cells in Susac syndrome. Each CDR3 protein gets one entry after TCRdb re-called the immunoSEQ multiplex PCR reads with MiXCR. The sample lists 110,000 to 150,000 distinct CDR3 sequences, almost 96% occurring once. The source material was CD4+ T cells from PBMCs. These receptors all stem from a human donor with Susac syndrome. Both conserved end residues are part of each CDR3.

V	J	CDR3
TRBV20-1	TRBJ1-1	CSARDMTGFNTEAFF
TRBV29-1	TRBJ2-5	CSVKGGEWESQYF
TRBV6-5	TRBJ1-2	CASTSRGYGYTF
TRBV29-1	TRBJ1-2	CSVEEMSGPYSGYTF
TRBV9	TRBJ1-5	CASSVDLGQPQHF
TRBV5-4	TRBJ1-4	CASSLDRGVNEKLFF
TRBV20-1	TRBJ1-5	CSARQGTKTSNQPQHF
TRBV25-1	TRBJ1-1	CASTGRGLNTEAFF
TRBV18	TRBJ1-1	CASSPPRTGSNTEAFF
TRBV5-6	TRBJ2-7	CASSYRPYEQYF
TRBV5-1	TRBJ2-6	CATSPVLSGANVLTF
TRBV18	TRBJ1-1	CASSPVRGNEAFF
TRBV28	TRBJ1-2	CASTPPGGGGYTF
TRBV29-1	TRBJ2-2	CSVGHRGANTGELFF
TRBV28	TRBJ1-1	CASSGGTGGNTEAFF